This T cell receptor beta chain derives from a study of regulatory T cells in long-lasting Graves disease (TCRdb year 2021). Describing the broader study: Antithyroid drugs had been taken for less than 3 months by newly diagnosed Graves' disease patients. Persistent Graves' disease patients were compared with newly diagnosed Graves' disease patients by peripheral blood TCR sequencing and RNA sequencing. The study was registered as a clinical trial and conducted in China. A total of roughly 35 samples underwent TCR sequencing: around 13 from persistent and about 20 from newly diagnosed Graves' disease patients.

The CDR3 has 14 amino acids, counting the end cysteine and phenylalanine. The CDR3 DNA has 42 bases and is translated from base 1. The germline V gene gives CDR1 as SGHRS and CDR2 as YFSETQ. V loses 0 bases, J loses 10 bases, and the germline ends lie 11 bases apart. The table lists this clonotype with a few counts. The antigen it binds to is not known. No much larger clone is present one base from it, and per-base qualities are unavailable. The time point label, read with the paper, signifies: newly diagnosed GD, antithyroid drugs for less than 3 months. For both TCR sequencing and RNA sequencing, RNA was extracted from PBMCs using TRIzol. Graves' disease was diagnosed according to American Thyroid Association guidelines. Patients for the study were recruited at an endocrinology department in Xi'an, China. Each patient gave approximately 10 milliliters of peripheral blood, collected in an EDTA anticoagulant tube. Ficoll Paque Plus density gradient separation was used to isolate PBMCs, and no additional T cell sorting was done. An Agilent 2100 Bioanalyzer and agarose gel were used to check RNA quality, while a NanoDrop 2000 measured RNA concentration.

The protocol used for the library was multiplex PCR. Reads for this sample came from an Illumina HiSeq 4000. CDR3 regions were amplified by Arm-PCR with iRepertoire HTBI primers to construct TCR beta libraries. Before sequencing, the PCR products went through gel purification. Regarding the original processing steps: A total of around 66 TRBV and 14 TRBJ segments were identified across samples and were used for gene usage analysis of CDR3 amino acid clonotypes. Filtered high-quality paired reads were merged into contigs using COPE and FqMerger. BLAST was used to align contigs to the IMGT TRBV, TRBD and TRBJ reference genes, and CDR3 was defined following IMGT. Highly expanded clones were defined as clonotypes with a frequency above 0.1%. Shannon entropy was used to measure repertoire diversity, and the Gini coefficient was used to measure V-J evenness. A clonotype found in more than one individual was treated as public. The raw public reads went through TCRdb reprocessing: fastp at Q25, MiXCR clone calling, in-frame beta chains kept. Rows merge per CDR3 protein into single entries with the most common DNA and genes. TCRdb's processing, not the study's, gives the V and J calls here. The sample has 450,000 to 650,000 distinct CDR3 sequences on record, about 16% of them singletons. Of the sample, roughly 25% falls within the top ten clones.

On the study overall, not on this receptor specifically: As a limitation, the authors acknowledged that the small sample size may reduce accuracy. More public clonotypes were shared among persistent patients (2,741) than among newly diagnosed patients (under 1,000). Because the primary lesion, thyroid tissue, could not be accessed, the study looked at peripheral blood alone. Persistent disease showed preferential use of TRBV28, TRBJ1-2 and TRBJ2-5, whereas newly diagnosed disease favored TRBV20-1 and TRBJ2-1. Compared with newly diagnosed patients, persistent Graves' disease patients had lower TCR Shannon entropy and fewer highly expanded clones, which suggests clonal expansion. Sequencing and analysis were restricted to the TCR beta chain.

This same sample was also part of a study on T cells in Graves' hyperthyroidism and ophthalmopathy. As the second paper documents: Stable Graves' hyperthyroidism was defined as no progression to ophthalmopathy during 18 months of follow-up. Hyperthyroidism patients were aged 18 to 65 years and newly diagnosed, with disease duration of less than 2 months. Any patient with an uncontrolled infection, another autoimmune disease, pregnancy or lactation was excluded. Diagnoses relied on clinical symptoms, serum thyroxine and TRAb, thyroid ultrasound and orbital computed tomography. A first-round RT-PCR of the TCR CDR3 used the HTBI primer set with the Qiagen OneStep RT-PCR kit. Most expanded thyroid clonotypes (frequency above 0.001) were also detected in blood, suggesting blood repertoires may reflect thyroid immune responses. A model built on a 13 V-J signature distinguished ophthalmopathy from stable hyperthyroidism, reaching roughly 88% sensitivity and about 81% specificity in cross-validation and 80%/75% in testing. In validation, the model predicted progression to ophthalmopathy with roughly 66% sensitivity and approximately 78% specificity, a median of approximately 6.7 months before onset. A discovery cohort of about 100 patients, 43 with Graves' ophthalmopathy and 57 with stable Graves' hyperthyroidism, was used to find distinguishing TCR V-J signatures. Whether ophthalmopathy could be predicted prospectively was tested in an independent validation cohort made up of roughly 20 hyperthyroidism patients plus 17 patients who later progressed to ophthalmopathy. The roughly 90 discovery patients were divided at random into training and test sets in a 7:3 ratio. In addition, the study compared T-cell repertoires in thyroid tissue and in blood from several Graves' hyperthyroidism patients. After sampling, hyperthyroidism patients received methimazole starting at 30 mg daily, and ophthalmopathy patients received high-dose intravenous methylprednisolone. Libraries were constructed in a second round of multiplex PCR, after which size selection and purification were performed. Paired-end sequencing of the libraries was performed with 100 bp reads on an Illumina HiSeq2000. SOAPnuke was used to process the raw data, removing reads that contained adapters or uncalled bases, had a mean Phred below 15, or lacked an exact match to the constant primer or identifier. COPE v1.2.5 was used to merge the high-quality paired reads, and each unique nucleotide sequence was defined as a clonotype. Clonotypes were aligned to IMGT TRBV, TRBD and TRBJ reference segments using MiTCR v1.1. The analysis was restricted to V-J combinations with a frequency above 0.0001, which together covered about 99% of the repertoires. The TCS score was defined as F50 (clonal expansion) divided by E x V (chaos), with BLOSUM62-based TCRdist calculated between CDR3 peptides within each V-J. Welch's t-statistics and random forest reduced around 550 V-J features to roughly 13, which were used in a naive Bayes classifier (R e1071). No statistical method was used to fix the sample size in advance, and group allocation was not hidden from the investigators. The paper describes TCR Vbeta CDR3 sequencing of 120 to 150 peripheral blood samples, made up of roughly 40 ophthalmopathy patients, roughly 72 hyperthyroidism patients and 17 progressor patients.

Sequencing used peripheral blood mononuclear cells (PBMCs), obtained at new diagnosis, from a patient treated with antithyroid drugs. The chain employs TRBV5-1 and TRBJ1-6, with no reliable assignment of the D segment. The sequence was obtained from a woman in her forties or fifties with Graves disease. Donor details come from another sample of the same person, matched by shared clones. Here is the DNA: TGCGCCAGCAGCTTGGTGAGGCAGGACTCACCCCTCCACTTT. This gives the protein CASSLVRQDSPLHF.